The 25 T cell receptor beta chains below all came from one sample that was sequenced in a study of cytomegalovirus exposure and HLA in healthy donors. Clones were read by immunoSEQ multiplex PCR, and TCRdb kept only the in-frame ones, dropping some. The sample consists of around 150,000 clones, approximately 81% of them appearing once. Material for sequencing was PBMCs. The receptors were gathered from a man aged 25-40 years in good health and CMV-seropositive.

The genes are TRBV19 and TRBJ1-5; D may be TRBD1 (6 bases). Germline assignment: CDR1 LNHDA and CDR2 SQIVND (reference sequence). Between the trimmed V and J ends, which lost 1 base and 5 bases, there was a span of 9 bases. This CDR3 comprises 14 residues. In nucleotides, the CDR3 is TGTGCCAGTAGTATAGTGGACAGAGATCAGCCCCAGCATTTT. As protein: CASSIVDRDQPQHF.

V gene TRBV11-2 combines with J gene TRBJ1-5, with D perhaps matching TRBD1 (6 bases). The CDR3 length is 14 residues. Germline V gene sequence: CDR1 SGHAT, CDR2 FQNNGV. The germline V and J ends were trimmed by 4 bases and 3 bases, with 10 bases remaining between them. CDR3 DNA sequence: TGTGCCAGCAGCTCCAGGGACACCAATCAGCCCCAGCATTTT. Its protein product is CASSSRDTNQPQHF.

The chain couples TRBV25-1 to TRBJ2-6, with a possible D match to TRBD1 (6 bases). The length of the CDR3 is 16 residues. Trimming left V 4 bases short and J 0 bases short, with 10 bases between. Germline values: CDR1 MGHDK, CDR2 SYGVNS. The DNA for the CDR3 is TGTGCCAGCAGTGCAACAGGGATCTCTGGGGCCAACGTCCTGACTTTC. Amino acids: CASSATGISGANVLTF.

The rearrangement joins TRBV19 to TRBJ2-7, with TRBD1 matching over 10 bases. Germline V gene data show CDR1 as LNHDA and CDR2 as SQIVND (reference sequence). This CDR3 region has 15 residues. V was pared by 5 bases and J by 6 bases, with 10 bases of the junction left unmatched. The CDR3, as DNA: TGTGCCAGTAGTCCACGACAGGGGGCCAGAAGCGAGCAGTACTTC. Its translation is CASSPRQGARSEQYF.

CDR3 amino acids: CASSRQGNSGNTIYF. CDR3 sequence (DNA): TGCGCCAGCAGCCGTCAGGGCAACTCTGGAAACACCATATATTTT. The chain has TRBV4-3 and TRBJ1-3, with a weak D call TRBD1 (5 bases). This CDR3 comprises 15 residues. With 4 bases removed from V and 0 bases from J, the gap between germline ends came to 10 bases. Germline loops: CDR1 LGHNA, CDR2 YSLEER.

The table lists this clone with a few counts. The V gene is TRBV7-2, the J gene TRBJ2-5, with a weak D call TRBD1 (6 bases). CDR3 length equals 16 residues. Germline assignment: CDR1 SGHTA and CDR2 FQGNSA. V lost 1 base and J lost 4, with 16 bases in between. The CDR3 region has the DNA TGTGCCAGCAGCTTAGTTCCCAGGGGAGAGATAGAGACCCAGTACTTC. It encodes CASSLVPRGEIETQYF.

The chain couples TRBV29-1 to TRBJ2-5; the D gene is possibly TRBD2 (6 bases). Germline V gene sequence: CDR1 SQVTM, CDR2 ANQGSEA. The CDR3 runs to 14 residues. The V end was cut by 7 bases, the J end by 4 bases, with 19 bases between. The DNA of the CDR3 is TGCAGCGGTACGCATGGCAAGGGAGGAGAGACCCAGTACTTC. This codes for CSGTHGKGGETQYF.

This clone was detected only once. The chain is built from TRBV7-6 and TRBJ1-2, with D perhaps matching TRBD1 (6 bases). The ends were cut back, 1 base at V and 5 bases at J, with 8 bases in the middle. Germline loops: CDR1 SGHVS, CDR2 FNYEAQ. CDR3 length: 13 residues. The CDR3 coding sequence is TGTGCCAGCAGCTTAGACAGGGAGTATGGCTACACCTTC. It codes for CASSLDREYGYTF.

V gene TRBV7-8 combines with J gene TRBJ1-5, with D possibly TRBD1 on 6 matching bases. CDR3 length: 14 amino acids. Trimming stripped 1 base from V and 5 bases from J, with 9 bases between. Germline V lookup: CDR1 SGHVS, CDR2 FQNEAQ. DNA of the CDR3: TGTGCCAGCAGCTTAGGGGGACACCATCAGCCCCAGCATTTT. The encoded protein is CASSLGGHHQPQHF. Full variable domain (outside the CDR3, taken from reference TRBV7-8 and TRBJ1-5): GAGVSQSPRYKVAKRGQDVALRCDPISGHVSLFWYQQALGQGPEFLTYFQNEAQLDKSGLPSDRFFAERPEGSVSTLKIQRTQQEDSAVYLCASSLGGHHQPQHFGDGTRLSIL.

The J gene is TRBJ2-2, the V gene TRBV13; unclear D gene. In germline, CDR1 is PRHDT, CDR2 FYEKMQ (reference sequence). This CDR3 is built from 13 residues. Trimming stripped 5 bases from V and 3 bases from J, with 7 bases between. CDR3 DNA: TGTGCCAGCAGCCCCTCGGACACCGGGGAGCTGTTTTTT. Translated, it gives CASSPSDTGELFF. Full variable domain (outside the CDR3, taken from reference TRBV13 and TRBJ2-2): AAGVIQSPRHLIKEKRETATLKCYPIPRHDTVYWYQQGPGQDPQFLISFYEKMQSDKGSIPDRFSAQQFSDYHSELNMSSLELGDSALYFCASSPSDTGELFFGEGSRLTVL.

The CDR3 sequence: CSVETSGGAQETQYF. Written as DNA, the CDR3 is TGCAGCGTTGAGACTAGCGGGGGGGCACAAGAGACCCAGTACTTC. This chain links TRBV29-1 with TRBJ2-5; TRBD2 aligns across 14 bases. Germline V lookup: CDR1 SQVTM, CDR2 ANQGSEA. The CDR3 loop spans 15 amino acids. Trimming removed 3 bases from V and 2 bases from J; junction bases left unmatched: 2.

The chain is built from TRBV18 and TRBJ2-3; D unresolved. Per germline, CDR1 KGHSH and CDR2 LQKENI. Trimming removed 4 bases from V and 0 bases from J, with 14 bases in between. The CDR3 consists of 16 residues. The CDR3 DNA is TGTGCCAGCTCACAATCCCGCGGAATAAGCACAGATACGCAGTATTTT. Its protein is CASSQSRGISTDTQYF.

This rearrangement joins TRBV5-1 to TRBJ2-2; TRBD2 matches 10 bases. V trimming: 0 bases; J trimming: 4 bases; junction bases outside the gene matches: 3. Germline CDR1 is SGHRS and CDR2 is YFSETQ. This CDR3 spans 16 amino acids. Written as DNA, the CDR3 is TGCGCCAGCAGCTTGGAGGTAGCGGGGGGCACCGGGGAGCTGTTTTTT. Translated, it gives CASSLEVAGGTGELFF.

V gene TRBV6-4 combines with J gene TRBJ1-5; D may be TRBD1 (6 bases). Germline assignment: CDR1 MRHNA and CDR2 SNTAGT. Trimming removed 3 bases from V and 5 bases from J, with 8 bases in between. CDR3 length: 13 residues. As DNA, the CDR3 is TGTGCCAGCAGTGAATCAGGGGATCAGCCCCAGCATTTT. Its protein product is CASSESGDQPQHF.

This clone showed up just once. V and J are TRBV9 and TRBJ1-3; D may be TRBD1 (6 bases). This CDR3 spans 18 amino acids. CDR1 SGDLS and CDR2 YYNGEE come from the germline V gene. Trimming took 2 bases from V and 0 from J, leaving 18 bases between them. The CDR3 loop reads CASSVDPRQAHSGNTIYF. CDR3 sequence (DNA): TGTGCCAGCAGCGTTGACCCGAGACAGGCCCACTCTGGAAACACCATATATTTT.

The V gene is TRBV6-4, the J gene TRBJ2-2, with a weak D call TRBD2 (6 bases). With 5 bases removed from V and 8 bases from J, the gap between germline ends came to 15 bases. Germline V gene sequence: CDR1 MRHNA, CDR2 SNTAGT. The CDR3 spans 14 residues. The DNA for the CDR3 is TGTGCCAGCAGTCCATCCGGGGGTCAAGGGGAGCTGTTTTTT. It yields the protein CASSPSGGQGELFF.

V usage is TRBV2 and J usage is TRBJ1-4; tentative D call: TRBD1 (6 bases). The V gene's germline CDR1 is SNHLY and CDR2 FYNNEI. Trimming pared 5 bases from V and 15 bases from J, leaving 13 bases between. This CDR3 is built from 11 residues. The CDR3, as DNA: TGTGCCAGCAGTCAGGGGACAAGGGTGTTTTTT. This translates into CASSQGTRVFF.

The rearrangement uses TRBV1 and TRBJ2-7; the table's D call TRBD2 went unverified against the DNA. TRBV1 is classified as a pseudogene. The CDR3 covers 17 residues. As DNA, the CDR3 is TGCACCTTAGCAGAGGGACTAGCGGGCTCACCCTCCTACGAGCAGTACTTC. Amino acids: CTLAEGLAGSPSYEQYF.

V gene TRBV6-5 combines with J gene TRBJ2-5; possibly TRBD2 for D (6 bases). This CDR3 contains 14 residues. CDR1 MNHEY and CDR2 SVGAGI come from the germline V gene. V shed 2 bases and J shed 5 bases, with 12 bases lying between them. The chain's CDR3 is CASSYPRDWETQYF. For the CDR3, the DNA is TGTGCCAGCAGTTACCCCCGGGACTGGGAGACCCAGTACTTC.

The chain couples TRBV5-4 to TRBJ2-6; D is uncertain. Trimming took 9 bases from V and 1 from J, leaving 11 bases between them. CDR3 length: 14 amino acids. Germline values: CDR1 SGHNT, CDR2 YYREEE (reference sequence). Written as DNA, the CDR3 is TGTGCCACCCGCCCGGGTTCTGGGGCCAACGTCCTGACTTTC. Its protein is CATRPGSGANVLTF.

This clone has more than one count but fewer than ten. The rearrangement links TRBV10-1 to TRBJ2-7; D remains unclear. The V gene lost 3 bases and the J gene lost 2 bases, with 5 bases spanning the gap. The germline gives CDR1 WNHNN, CDR2 SYGVQD (reference sequence). The CDR3 loop spans 12 amino acids. This CDR3 is CASSEDTYEQYF. The CDR3 DNA reads TGCGCCAGCAGTGAAGACACCTACGAGCAGTACTTC.

The rearrangement uses TRBV19 and TRBJ1-5, with D tentatively TRBD1 (5 bases). The CDR3 runs 16 residues. The germline CDR1 and CDR2 sequences are LNHDA and SQIVND (reference sequence). The ends were cut back, 2 bases at V and 0 bases at J, with 11 bases in the middle. The CDR3 protein is CASSISGGNSNQPQHF. The CDR3 DNA sequence: TGTGCCAGTAGTATATCCGGGGGTAATAGCAATCAGCCCCAGCATTTT.

Regarding this clone: One end of the junction varies from germline; a read error may be responsible. This sequence joins TRBV7-7 and TRBJ2-5; TRBD2 matches at 8 bases. Per germline, CDR1 SSHAT and CDR2 FNYEAQ (reference sequence). The CDR3 loop spans 13 amino acids. The DNA for the CDR3 is TGTGCTAGCAGCTCGGGACTAGGAGAGACCCAGTACTTC. It specifies CASSSGLGETQYF.

The chain employs TRBV7-2 and TRBJ2-7; 8 nucleotides align to TRBD1. The V gene end was trimmed by 4 bases and the J gene end by 0 bases; junction bases not matched to a gene: 5. Looked up from germline, CDR1 is SGHTA and CDR2 is FQGNSA. This CDR3 is built from 15 residues. CDR3 sequence reads: CASSYRQGTSYEQYF. The CDR3 DNA is TGTGCCAGCAGCTACAGACAGGGGACCTCCTACGAGCAGTACTTC.

The chain employs TRBV9 and TRBJ1-4; 7 nucleotides match TRBD1. Germline loops: CDR1 SGDLS, CDR2 YYNGEE. The length of the CDR3 is 15 residues. V lost 0 bases to trimming and J lost 5 bases; unmatched junction nucleotides: 4. The CDR3 DNA sequence: TGTGCCAGCAGCGTAGGTGGCAGGGGGAATGAAAAACTGTTTTTT. The encoded protein is CASSVGGRGNEKLFF.